These 21 T cell receptor beta chains originate from one sample sequenced in a study of Ad26.COV2.S vaccination and SARS-CoV-2 variants. Treatment given: 15 to 20 received Ad26.COV2.S at low or high dose, single or two shots; several received placebo; per-sample allocation not given. Day 63 after the first vaccine or placebo injection was the time point for sampling. Using immunoSEQ multiplex PCR, the repertoire was profiled, and TCRdb retains in-frame clones only, with some absent. The table lists a few hundred thousand clones, roughly 90% of them singletons. Sequencing used peripheral blood, obtained in a trial of Ad26.COV2.S vaccine versus placebo. The receptors were sampled from a person between 18 and 65 years old who received the Ad26.COV2.S COVID-19 vaccine or a placebo.

The chain's CDR3 is CASISGQGTDTQYF. The CDR3 DNA reads as TGTGCCAGCATCTCGGGACAGGGGACGGATACGCAGTATTTT. V usage is TRBV28 and J usage is TRBJ2-3, with 10 bases matching TRBD1. In germline, CDR1 is MDHEN, CDR2 SYDVKM. With 7 bases clipped from V and 6 bases from J, the junction kept 7 bases outside the gene matches. This CDR3 is built from 14 residues.

This rearrangement joins TRBV18 to TRBJ2-4; no firm D call. The CDR3 is made up of 16 amino acids. V shed 3 bases and J shed 1 base, with 13 bases lying between them. CDR1 and CDR2 from the germline V gene are KGHSH and LQKENI. The chain's CDR3 is CASSPGRLTAKNIQYF. Written as DNA, the CDR3 is TGTGCCAGCTCACCCGGTCGGCTGACGGCCAAAAACATTCAGTACTTC.

V usage is TRBV4-1 and J usage is TRBJ2-2; no clear D. The CDR3 contains 15 residues. Per the germline V gene, CDR1 is MGHRA and CDR2 is YSYEKL. Deletions cut 4 bases from V and 4 bases from J, with 13 bases between. In DNA form, the CDR3 reads TGCGCCAGCAGCCCAACAAACGCAGGCACCGGGGAGCTGTTTTTT. This gives the protein CASSPTNAGTGELFF.

This sequence joins TRBV12-3 or TRBV12-4 and TRBJ2-7; possibly TRBD1 for D (6 bases). This CDR3 comprises 12 residues. The V and J ends lost 6 bases and 5 bases respectively, with 11 bases between them. The CDR3 sequence: CASSPGENEQYF. CDR3 nucleotides: TGTGCCAGCAGCCCAGGGGAAAACGAGCAGTACTTC.

V usage is TRBV6-5 and J usage is TRBJ1-3; D is uncertain. V lost 4 bases to trimming and J lost 4 bases, with 11 bases between them. The germline V gene has CDR1 MNHEY and CDR2 SVGAGI. The CDR3 is 14 amino acids. CDR3 sequence: CASSSLGFGNTIYF. In DNA form, the CDR3 reads TGTGCCAGCAGTTCGTTGGGTTTCGGAAACACCATATATTTT.

The rearrangement links TRBV7-9 to TRBJ2-1; 13 bases are shared with TRBD2. The germline V gene encodes CDR1 SEHNR and CDR2 FQNEAQ (reference sequence). With V trimmed by 1 base and J by 9 bases, 9 bases remained unmatched. This CDR3 spans 17 amino acids. The CDR3 DNA reads as TGTGCCAGCAGCTTAGACCTCGGGACTAGCGGGATAGGTGAGCAGTTCTTC. It encodes CASSLDLGTSGIGEQFF.

This clone was seen a single time. The V call is TRBV6-5, the J call TRBJ1-2, with unresolved D. There are 13 residues in the CDR3. The V and J ends lost 5 bases and 4 bases respectively, with 11 bases between them. Germline lookup yields CDR1 MNHEY and CDR2 SVGAGI. CDR3: CASSLRPAYGYTF. For the CDR3, the DNA is TGTGCCAGCAGTCTAAGGCCAGCCTATGGCTACACCTTC.

The chain uses TRBV27 and TRBJ2-1; 12 positions agree with TRBD2. CDR1 is MNHEY, CDR2 SMNVEV, per germline (reference sequence). The V segment lost 5 bases and the J segment 0 bases; nucleotides outside the gene matches: 5. The CDR3 extends over 17 amino acids. CDR3 nucleotides: TGTGCCAGCAGTCTACTAGCGGGGGGAAGCTCCTACAATGAGCAGTTCTTC. Translation gives CASSLLAGGSSYNEQFF.

The gene calls are TRBV24-1 and TRBJ1-4, with a tentative D call TRBD1 (6 bases). The ends were cut back, 6 bases at V and 6 bases at J, with 19 bases in the middle. The CDR3 totals 16 residues. Germline assignment: CDR1 KGHDR and CDR2 SFDVKD. CDR3 amino acids: CATSYTPRGRDEKLFF. Written as DNA, the CDR3 is TGTGCCACCAGTTATACACCCAGGGGTAGGGATGAAAAACTGTTTTTT.

This clone was counted once. The gene calls are TRBV30 and TRBJ1-2; D not resolved. This CDR3 comprises 12 residues. Germline V gene data show CDR1 as GTSNPN and CDR2 as SVGIG (reference sequence). Trimming took 4 bases from V and 5 from J, leaving 11 bases between them. CDR3 coding DNA: TGTGCCTGGACTGAAATGGGGTATGGCTACACCTTC. This gives the protein CAWTEMGYGYTF.

The CDR3 region is CASSLVAGVVGEKLFF. The CDR3 nucleotides are TGTGCCAGCAGCTTAGTAGCGGGTGTTGTGGGTGAAAAACTGTTTTTT. The chain recombines TRBV11-2 with TRBJ1-4, with D unresolved. The CDR3 is 16 amino acids. Trimming left V 1 base short and J 7 bases short, with 16 bases between. Germline V CDR1 and CDR2: SGHAT, FQNNGV.

The genes are TRBV13 and TRBJ1-2; perhaps TRBD1 as D (5 bases). The ends were cut back, 5 bases at V and 5 bases at J, with 9 bases in the middle. Germline CDR1 and CDR2: PRHDT and FYEKMQ (reference sequence). The CDR3 contains 12 residues. This CDR3 is CASSPGGYGYTF. For the CDR3, the DNA is TGTGCCAGCAGCCCCGGGGGATATGGCTACACCTTC.

J is TRBJ2-7 and V is TRBV7-8, with 12 bases that match TRBD2. The CDR3 consists of 22 residues. After removal of 5 bases from V and 2 bases from J, the junction contained 25 bases not matched to a gene. Germline CDR1 is SGHVS and CDR2 is FQNEAQ. The CDR3 is CASSPRLAGVQWEVGLTYEQYV. The CDR3 bases are TGTGCCAGCAGCCCAAGACTAGCGGGAGTTCAATGGGAGGTTGGCCTAACCTACGAGCAGTACGTC.

This clone was found a few times. J is TRBJ2-2 and V is TRBV9; TRBD2 matches at 7 bases. Germline V CDR1 and CDR2: SGDLS, YYNGEE. CDR3 size: 15 residues. V shed 3 bases, J shed 3 bases, and the junction held 5 bases outside the gene matches. DNA for the CDR3: TGTGCCAGCAGCGCCATGGCGGGGGACACCGGGGAGCTGTTTTTT. This codes for CASSAMAGDTGELFF.

V and J are TRBV7-9 and TRBJ1-4, with 8 bases matching TRBD1. Trimming cost V 5 bases and J 6 bases; bases outside gene matches: 8. Germline V lookup: CDR1 SEHNR, CDR2 FQNEAQ (reference sequence). There are 15 residues in the CDR3. For the CDR3, the DNA is TGTGCCAGCAGCCGCAGGGGGCCGGGGGATGAAAAACTGTTTTTT. This codes for CASSRRGPGDEKLFF. Supplemented by reference TRBV7-9 and TRBJ1-4, the full variable domain reads DTGVSQNPRHKITKRGQNVTFRCDPISEHNRLYWYRQTLGQGPEFLTYFQNEAQLEKSRLLSDRFSAERPKGSFSTLEIQRTEQGDSAMYLCASSRRGPGDEKLFFGSGTQLSVL.

J is TRBJ2-7 and V is TRBV6-2 or TRBV6-3; D is unresolved. The germline V and J ends were trimmed by 5 bases and 3 bases, with 20 bases remaining between them. The CDR3 is 16 residues long. Per the germline V gene, CDR1 is MNHEY and CDR2 is SVGEGT. The CDR3 region is CASSPMGSTPHYEQYF. The CDR3 region has the DNA TGTGCCAGCAGTCCAATGGGCTCTACCCCCCACTACGAGCAGTACTTC.

The V call is TRBV4-3, the J call TRBJ2-7; D unclear. The V end lost 0 bases, the J end lost 0 bases, and 9 bases lay between the germline ends. Per the germline V gene, CDR1 is LGHNA and CDR2 is YSLEER. CDR3 length: 15 amino acids. The CDR3, as DNA: TGCGCCAGCAGCCAAGATCCGTATACCTCCTACGAGCAGTACTTC. It translates to CASSQDPYTSYEQYF.

The chain couples TRBV6-5 to TRBJ1-4; 9 positions match TRBD1. CDR3 length: 12 residues. Germline trimming cut 4 bases from V and 16 bases from J; bases unmatched to any gene: 7. Germline CDR1 and CDR2: MNHEY and SVGAGI. The CDR3 DNA reads as TGTGCCAGCAGTTCCGGGACAGGGAGAGAGTTTTTT. The encoded protein is CASSSGTGREFF.

The genes are TRBV9 and TRBJ1-1; 7 nucleotides agree with TRBD1. V lost 4 bases to trimming and J lost 4 bases; unmatched junction nucleotides: 13. The CDR3 consists of 16 residues. Germline values: CDR1 SGDLS, CDR2 YYNGEE. The CDR3, as DNA: TGTGCCAGCAGCCTCAGGGGGGACCCTACGGGCACTGAAGCTTTCTTT. This codes for CASSLRGDPTGTEAFF.

V gene TRBV19 combines with J gene TRBJ1-2, with TRBD1 as a possible D gene (5 bases). CDR1 is LNHDA and CDR2 is SQIVND in the germline V gene (reference sequence). This CDR3 contains 13 residues. Trimming stripped 5 bases from V and 4 bases from J, with 11 bases between. The CDR3 region has the DNA TGTGCCAGTAGTCTAACAGGCTCCTATGGCTACACCTTC. Translating it yields CASSLTGSYGYTF.

The V call is TRBV5-6, the J call TRBJ2-7, with D hard to call. The CDR3 totals 13 residues. Trimming cost V 3 bases and J 3 bases, with 10 bases left between them. CDR1 is SGHDT and CDR2 is YYEEEE in the germline V gene. CDR3 DNA sequence: TGTGCCAGCAGCTCGCCCATCCACTACGAGCAGTACTTC. Amino acids: CASSSPIHYEQYF.